This is a list of T cell receptor beta chains from one sample in a study of blood T cell repertoires in COVID-19. Generated by immunoSEQ multiplex PCR, the TCRdb table keeps only in-frame clones and is missing some. The sample has roughly 120,000 clones, roughly nine tenths seen once; the top ten hold 3% to 4%. The sample taken for sequencing was peripheral blood. The source of these receptors is a man in his fifties or sixties with active COVID-19. CDR3s include the opening cysteine and the closing phenylalanine or tryptophan. The D gene is left open where the match is weak. Size tells how often a clone was seen (once, few, many) or the class of an expanded clone, and some rows leave it out.

CDR3 length	clone size	V gene	J gene	D gene	CDR3 protein	CDR3 DNA
14	.	TRBV18	TRBJ1-4	TRBD1	CASSQGATNEKLFF	TGTGCCAGCTCCCAGGGGGCAACTAATGAAAAACTGTTTTTT
16	.	TRBV11-3	TRBJ2-2	TRBD1	CASSLKQGWSGGELFF	TGTGCCAGCAGCTTAAAACAGGGGTGGAGTGGCGGGGAGCTGTTTTTT
14	once	TRBV19	TRBJ2-7	TRBD1	CASSWGQGVYEQYF	TGTGCCAGTAGTTGGGGACAGGGTGTGTACGAGCAGTACTTC
20	.	TRBV14	TRBJ1-1	TRBD1	CASSQGPTGGLFSGNTEAFF	TGTGCCAGCAGCCAAGGCCCGACAGGGGGTCTCTTCAGCGGGAACACTGAAGCTTTCTTT
19	.	TRBV7-2	TRBJ2-2	.	CASSLGAGVGGRNTGELFF	TGTGCCAGCAGCTTAGGCGCCGGGGTTGGGGGGAGGAACACCGGGGAGCTGTTTTTT
13	.	TRBV29-1	TRBJ2-1	TRBD1	CSAGQGPYNEQFF	TGCAGCGCCGGACAGGGACCCTACAATGAGCAGTTCTTC
14	.	TRBV7-9	TRBJ1-6	.	CASSSKAVNSPLHF	TGTGCCAGCAGCTCGAAAGCCGTTAATTCACCCCTCCACTTT
15	.	TRBV5-1	TRBJ2-1	TRBD2	CASSLALAGVNEQFF	TGCGCCAGCAGCTTGGCTCTAGCGGGCGTCAATGAGCAGTTCTTC
12	.	TRBV19	TRBJ2-5	.	CASSMGLLVWHF	TGTGCCAGTAGTATGGGCCTCTTGGTATGGCACTTC
15	.	TRBV21-1	TRBJ1-6	.	CASSTGQVYGSPLHF	TGTGCCAGCAGCACCGGACAGGTCTACGGGTCACCCCTCCACTTT
15	.	TRBV11-2	TRBJ1-1	TRBD1	CASSSRDSWGTEAFF	TGTGCCAGCAGCTCCCGGGACAGCTGGGGCACTGAAGCTTTCTTT
14	.	TRBV13	TRBJ2-5	TRBD1	CASSSRQGGETQYF	TGTGCCAGCAGTTCCAGACAGGGGGGAGAGACCCAGTACTTC
13	.	TRBV5-4	TRBJ1-5	TRBD1	CASSDRGNQPQHF	TGTGCCAGCAGCGACAGGGGCAATCAGCCCCAGCATTTT
15	.	TRBV7-2	TRBJ2-1	TRBD2	CASSLDWLAGAEQFF	TGTGCCAGCAGCTTAGATTGGCTAGCGGGAGCTGAGCAGTTCTTC
16	.	TRBV5-1	TRBJ1-1	TRBD1	CASSLEPGGLGTEAFF	TGCGCCAGCAGCTTGGAGCCAGGGGGCCTTGGCACTGAAGCTTTCTTT
17	few	TRBV5-6	TRBJ1-1	.	CASSLGTANFMNTEAFF	TGTGCCAGCAGCTTGGGGACAGCCAACTTCATGAACACTGAAGCTTTCTTT
14	.	TRBV7-9	TRBJ1-3	.	CASSSNRGVNTIYF	TGTGCCAGCAGCTCTAATCGGGGGGTAAACACCATATATTTT
15	.	TRBV29-1	TRBJ1-5	TRBD1	CSVEGDRGPCQPQHF	TGCAGCGTTGAAGGGGACAGGGGGCCGTGTCAGCCCCAGCATTTT
16	.	TRBV7-2	TRBJ1-2	.	CASSLSPGQRQSGYTF	TGTGCCAGCAGCTTGAGCCCGGGACAAAGACAGAGTGGCTACACCTTC
18	.	TRBV27	TRBJ2-3	TRBD2	CASSAPGLAGVSTDTQYF	TGTGCCAGCAGTGCACCGGGACTAGCGGGAGTGAGCACAGATACGCAGTATTTT
15	.	TRBV18	TRBJ2-3	.	CASSLEGGHTDTQYF	TGTGCCAGCTCACTAGAGGGCGGGCACACAGATACGCAGTATTTT
16	.	TRBV3-1/TRBV3-2	TRBJ2-1	TRBD2	CASSLQTSGGLDEQFF	TGTGCCAGCAGCCTCCAGACTAGCGGGGGCTTAGATGAGCAGTTCTTC
15	.	TRBV5-1	TRBJ2-3	TRBD2	CASSTGLAGLDTQYF	TGCGCCAGCAGCACGGGACTAGCGGGGTTGGATACGCAGTATTTT
15	.	TRBV2	TRBJ2-6	.	CASHLTGSGANVLTF	TGTGCCAGCCACCTTACAGGGTCTGGGGCCAACGTCCTGACTTTC
13	.	TRBV20-1	TRBJ1-3	TRBD1	CSAIDRAGNTIYF	TGCAGTGCTATTGACAGGGCTGGAAACACCATATATTTT
13	.	TRBV18	TRBJ1-2	TRBD1	CASSQTGVDGYTF	TGTGCCAGCTCACAGACAGGGGTGGATGGCTACACCTTC
15	.	TRBV5-4	TRBJ1-1	.	CASSLGNRDNTEAFF	TGTGCCAGCAGCTTAGGAAACAGGGATAACACTGAAGCTTTCTTT
14	.	TRBV4-1	TRBJ1-2	.	CASSQGEGFYGYTF	TGCGCCAGCAGCCAAGGGGAGGGGTTCTATGGCTACACCTTC
13	.	TRBV14	TRBJ1-3	.	CASSRYSGNTIYF	TGTGCCAGCAGCCGCTACTCTGGAAACACCATATATTTT
15	.	TRBV28	TRBJ1-5	.	CASSSIDRINQPQHF	TGTGCCAGCAGTTCCATAGACAGGATAAATCAGCCCCAGCATTTT
16	.	TRBV6-5	TRBJ2-1	TRBD2	CASSYKLAGYYNEQFF	TGTGCCAGCAGTTACAAACTAGCGGGGTACTACAATGAGCAGTTCTTC
14	.	TRBV28	TRBJ2-2	.	CASSTLKPPGELFF	TGTGCCAGCAGTACCCTAAAGCCCCCCGGGGAGCTGTTTTTT
12	.	TRBV6-5	TRBJ1-2	.	CASSSTSGGYTF	TGTGCCAGCAGTTCGACAAGTGGAGGCTACACCTTC
15	.	TRBV7-9	TRBJ1-4	TRBD1	CASSLGTGGYEKLFF	TGTGCCAGCAGCTTAGGGACAGGGGGATATGAAAAACTGTTTTTT
12	.	TRBV6-2/TRBV6-3	TRBJ1-2	.	CASSYPGYGYTF	TGTGCCAGCAGTTACCCAGGATATGGCTACACCTTC
13	.	TRBV27	TRBJ2-2	TRBD1	CASRGQPGGELFF	TGTGCCAGCCGGGGACAGCCCGGCGGGGAGCTGTTTTTT
13	.	TRBV19	TRBJ1-1	TRBD1	CATRDRDFTEAFF	TGTGCCACCCGGGACAGGGATTTTACTGAAGCTTTCTTT
15	.	TRBV25-1	TRBJ2-7	.	CASSVGWRGGGEQYF	TGTGCCAGCAGTGTTGGGTGGAGGGGAGGGGGCGAGCAGTACTTC
15	.	TRBV21-1	TRBJ2-3	.	CASSGPPGETDTQYF	TGTGCCAGCAGCGGTCCCCCAGGCGAGACAGATACGCAGTATTTT
15	.	TRBV3-1/TRBV3-2	TRBJ2-1	TRBD2	CASSQVSGRKNEQFF	TGTGCCAGCAGCCAAGTTAGCGGGCGCAAAAATGAGCAGTTCTTC
15	.	TRBV6-1	TRBJ2-6	.	CASSEPGSGANVLTF	TGTGCCAGCAGTGAACCGGGGTCCGGGGCCAACGTCCTGACTTTC
15	.	TRBV6-5	TRBJ1-2	TRBD1	CASTSGGWDSGGYTF	TGTGCCAGCACCTCAGGGGGGTGGGATTCCGGTGGCTACACCTTC
15	.	TRBV7-3	TRBJ2-7	TRBD1	CASSLSPGGPYEQYF	TGTGCCAGCAGCTTATCTCCAGGGGGCCCCTACGAGCAGTACTTC
13	.	TRBV29-1	TRBJ2-1	.	CSTGEAEYPEQFF	TGCAGCACGGGGGAAGCGGAGTACCCCGAGCAGTTCTTC
21	.	TRBV7-8	TRBJ2-3	TRBD2	CASSQSRTSGSGISSTDTQYF	TGTGCCAGCAGCCAGTCGCGGACTAGCGGAAGTGGGATTTCTAGCACAGATACGCAGTATTTT
16	.	TRBV29-1	TRBJ1-2	.	CSVAHRGQRTNYGYTF	TGCAGCGTTGCTCATCGTGGGCAGAGAACTAACTATGGCTACACCTTC
11	.	TRBV19	TRBJ2-2	TRBD2	CASWGGGELFF	TGTGCCAGTTGGGGGGGCGGGGAGCTGTTTTTT
14	.	TRBV5-4	TRBJ2-1	TRBD2	CASSLAGGRNEQFF	TGTGCCAGCAGCTTAGCGGGGGGGCGGAATGAGCAGTTCTTC
13	.	TRBV2	TRBJ2-3	.	CASSDLGRDTQYF	TGTGCCAGCAGTGATTTGGGGCGGGATACGCAGTATTTT
15	many	TRBV9	TRBJ1-2	.	CASSASAGGDYGYTF	TGTGCCAGCAGCGCCTCGGCGGGCGGCGACTATGGCTACACCTTC
14	.	TRBV6-5	TRBJ1-4	.	CASSPRGSNEKLFF	TGTGCCAGCAGTCCAAGGGGCTCAAATGAAAAACTGTTTTTT
15	few	TRBV19	TRBJ1-1	TRBD1	CASSPGTGWNTEAFF	TGTGCCAGTAGTCCCGGGACAGGGTGGAACACTGAAGCTTTCTTT
17	.	TRBV7-3	TRBJ2-3	.	CASSSRPDGGHPDTQYF	TGTGCCAGCAGCTCGCGTCCCGACGGGGGGCATCCAGATACGCAGTATTTT
15	.	TRBV11-2	TRBJ1-4	.	CASSLAGLMIEKLFF	TGTGCCAGCAGCTTAGCAGGGCTCATGATTGAAAAACTGTTTTTT
14	.	TRBV11-3	TRBJ2-1	TRBD2	CASSLGGGRNEQFF	TGTGCCAGCAGCTTAGGGGGCGGGAGGAATGAGCAGTTCTTC
15	.	TRBV7-2	TRBJ2-5	.	CASSLVRGTQETQYF	TGTGCCAGCAGCTTAGTGCGGGGTACCCAAGAGACCCAGTACTTC
13	.	TRBV19	TRBJ1-5	.	CASSIGLRQPQHF	TGTGCCAGTAGTATAGGTCTTCGGCAGCCCCAGCATTTT